This TCR beta chain was found in a study of blood T cell repertoires in COVID-19. The wider study: Nucleic acid was either cDNA or gDNA, and it came from T cells, B-cell-depleted T cells, or PBMCs.

Sequencing was performed with immunoSEQ multiplex PCR; in TCRdb, only in-frame clones are kept and a portion is missing. In the table there are approximately 150,000 clones, about four fifths of which are singletons. This CDR3 is 14 amino acids long. Looked up from germline, CDR1 is SGHTA and CDR2 is FQGNSA. V lost 5 bases, J lost 4 bases, and 14 bases lay in between. This clonotype was obtained from a human donor with acute or convalescent COVID-19. The donor label of this sample is uncertain. The sequencing input was peripheral blood. The rearrangement links TRBV7-2 to TRBJ1-2; D uncertain. The CDR3 coding sequence is TGTGCCAGCAGCCAAGACGGAGGGCCCTATGGCTACACCTTC. Its translation: CASSQDGGPYGYTF.